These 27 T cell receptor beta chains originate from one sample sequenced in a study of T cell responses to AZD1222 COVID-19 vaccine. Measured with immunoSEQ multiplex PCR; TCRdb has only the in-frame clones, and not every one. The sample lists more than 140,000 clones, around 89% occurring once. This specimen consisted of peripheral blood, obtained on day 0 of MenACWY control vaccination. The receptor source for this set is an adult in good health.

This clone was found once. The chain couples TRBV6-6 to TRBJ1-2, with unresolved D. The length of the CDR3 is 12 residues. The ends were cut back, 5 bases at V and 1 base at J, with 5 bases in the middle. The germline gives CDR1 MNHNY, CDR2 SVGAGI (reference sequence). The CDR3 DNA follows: TGTGCCAGCAGTCCTGATAACTATGGCTACACCTTC. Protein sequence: CASSPDNYGYTF.

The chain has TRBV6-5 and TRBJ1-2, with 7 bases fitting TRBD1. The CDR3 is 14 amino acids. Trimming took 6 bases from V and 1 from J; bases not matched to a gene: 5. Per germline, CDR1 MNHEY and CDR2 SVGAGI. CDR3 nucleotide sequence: TGTGCCAGCAGATGGACAGGCCTTAACTATGGCTACACCTTC. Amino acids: CASRWTGLNYGYTF.

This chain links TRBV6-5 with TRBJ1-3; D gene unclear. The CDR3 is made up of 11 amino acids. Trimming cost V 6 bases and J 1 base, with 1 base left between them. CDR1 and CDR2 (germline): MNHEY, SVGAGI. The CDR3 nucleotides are TGTGCCAGCAGGTCTGGAAACACCATATATTTT. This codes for CASRSGNTIYF.

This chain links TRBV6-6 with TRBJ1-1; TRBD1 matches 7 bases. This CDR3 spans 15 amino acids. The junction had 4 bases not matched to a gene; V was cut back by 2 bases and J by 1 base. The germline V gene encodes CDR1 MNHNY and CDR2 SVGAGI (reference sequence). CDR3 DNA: TGTGCCAGCAGTTACCCCGGACAGGCGAACACTGAAGCTTTCTTT. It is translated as CASSYPGQANTEAFF.

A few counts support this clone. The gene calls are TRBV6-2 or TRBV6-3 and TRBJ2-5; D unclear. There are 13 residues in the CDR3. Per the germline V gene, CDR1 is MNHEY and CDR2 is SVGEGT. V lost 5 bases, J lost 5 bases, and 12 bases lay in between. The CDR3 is CASSLYIQETQYF. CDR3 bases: TGTGCCAGCAGTCTTTATATCCAGGAGACCCAGTACTTC.

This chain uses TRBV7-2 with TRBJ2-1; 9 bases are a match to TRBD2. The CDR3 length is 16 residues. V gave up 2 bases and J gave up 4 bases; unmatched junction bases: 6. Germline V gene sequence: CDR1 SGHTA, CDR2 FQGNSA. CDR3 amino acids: CASSLQASGTYNEQFF. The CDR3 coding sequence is TGTGCCAGCAGCTTACAGGCTAGCGGGACATACAATGAGCAGTTCTTC.

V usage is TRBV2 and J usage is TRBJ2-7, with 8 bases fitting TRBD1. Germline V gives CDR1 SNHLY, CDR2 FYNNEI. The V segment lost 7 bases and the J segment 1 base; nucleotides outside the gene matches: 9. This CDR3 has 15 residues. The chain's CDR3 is CASTPGQAVSYEQYF. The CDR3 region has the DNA TGTGCCAGCACTCCGGGACAGGCAGTATCCTACGAGCAGTACTTC.

The CDR3 protein is CASSLRSGTEQFF. In DNA form, the CDR3 reads TGCGCCAGCAGCTTGAGGAGTGGAACTGAGCAGTTCTTC. V and J are TRBV5-1 and TRBJ2-1; D gene ambiguous. Germline CDR1 reads SGHRS; CDR2 reads YFSETQ. V was shortened by 1 base and J by 9 bases, with 11 bases between the two germline ends. The CDR3 contains 13 residues.

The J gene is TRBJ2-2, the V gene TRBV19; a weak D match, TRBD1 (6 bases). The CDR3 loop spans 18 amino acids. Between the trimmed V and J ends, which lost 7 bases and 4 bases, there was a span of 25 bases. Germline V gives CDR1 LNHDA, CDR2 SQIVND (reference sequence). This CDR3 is CASTFQIGHRVGTGELFF. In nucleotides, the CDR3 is TGTGCCAGTACTTTCCAAATTGGGCACAGGGTTGGCACCGGGGAGCTGTTTTTT.

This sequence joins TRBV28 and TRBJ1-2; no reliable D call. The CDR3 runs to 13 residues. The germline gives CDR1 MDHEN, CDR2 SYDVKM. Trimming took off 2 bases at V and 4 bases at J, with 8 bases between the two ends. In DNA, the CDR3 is TGTGCCAGCAGTTTAAACCGGGGCTATGGCTACACCTTC. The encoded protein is CASSLNRGYGYTF.

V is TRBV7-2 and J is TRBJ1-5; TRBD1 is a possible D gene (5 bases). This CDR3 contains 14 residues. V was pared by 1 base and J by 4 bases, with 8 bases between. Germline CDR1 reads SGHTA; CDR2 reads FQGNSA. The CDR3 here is CASSLGGRNQPQHF. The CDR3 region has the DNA TGTGCCAGCAGCTTAGGGGGGAGGAATCAGCCCCAGCATTTT.

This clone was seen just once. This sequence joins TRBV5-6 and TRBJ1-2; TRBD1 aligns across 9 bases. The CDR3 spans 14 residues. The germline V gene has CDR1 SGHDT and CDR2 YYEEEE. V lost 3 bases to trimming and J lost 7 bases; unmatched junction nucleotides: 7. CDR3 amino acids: CASSWDRATGGYTF. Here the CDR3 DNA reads TGTGCCAGCAGCTGGGACAGGGCAACGGGTGGCTACACCTTC.

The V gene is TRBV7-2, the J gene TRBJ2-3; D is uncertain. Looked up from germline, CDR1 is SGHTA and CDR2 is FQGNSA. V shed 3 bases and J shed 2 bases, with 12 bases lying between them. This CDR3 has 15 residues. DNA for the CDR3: TGTGCCAGCAGCTTCGGGTTCGGGTCCACAGATACGCAGTATTTT. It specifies CASSFGFGSTDTQYF.

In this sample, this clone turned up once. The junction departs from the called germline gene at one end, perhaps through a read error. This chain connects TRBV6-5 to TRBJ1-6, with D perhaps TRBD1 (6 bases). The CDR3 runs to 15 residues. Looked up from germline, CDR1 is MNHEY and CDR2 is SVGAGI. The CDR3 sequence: CASRYFRGSNSPLHF. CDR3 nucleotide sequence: TGTGCCAGCAGATACTTCAGGGGCTCTAATTCACCCCTCCACTTT.

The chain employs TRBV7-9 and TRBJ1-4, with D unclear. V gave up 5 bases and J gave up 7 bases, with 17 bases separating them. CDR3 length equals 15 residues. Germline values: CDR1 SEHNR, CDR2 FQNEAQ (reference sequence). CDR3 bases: TGTGCCAGCAGCCAGATTCGGGCGGGTCTTGAAAAACTGTTTTTT. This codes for CASSQIRAGLEKLFF.

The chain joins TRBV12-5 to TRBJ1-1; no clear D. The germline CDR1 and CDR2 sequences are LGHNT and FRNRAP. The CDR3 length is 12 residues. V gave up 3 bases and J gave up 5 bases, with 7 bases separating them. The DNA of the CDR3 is TGTGCTAGTGGTTTTGGTCGGACTGAAGCTTTCTTT. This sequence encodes CASGFGRTEAFF.

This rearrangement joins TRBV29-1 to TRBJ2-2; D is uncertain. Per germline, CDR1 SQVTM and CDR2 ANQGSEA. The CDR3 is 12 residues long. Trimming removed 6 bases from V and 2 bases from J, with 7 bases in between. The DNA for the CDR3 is TGCAGCGTAAACTCCAACACCGGGGAGCTGTTTTTT. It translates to CSVNSNTGELFF.

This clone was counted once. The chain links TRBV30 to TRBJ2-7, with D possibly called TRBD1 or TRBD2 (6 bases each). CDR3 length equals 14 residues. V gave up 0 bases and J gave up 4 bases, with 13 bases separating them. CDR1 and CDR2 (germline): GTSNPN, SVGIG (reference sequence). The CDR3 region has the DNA TGTGCCTGGAGTGTACTAGGGGGGTCTTACGAGCAGTACTTC. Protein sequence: CAWSVLGGSYEQYF.

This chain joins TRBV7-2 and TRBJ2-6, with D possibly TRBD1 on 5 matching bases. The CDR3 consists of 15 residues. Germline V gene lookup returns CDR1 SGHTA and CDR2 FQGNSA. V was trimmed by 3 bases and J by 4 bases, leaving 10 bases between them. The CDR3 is CASSFQGFGANVLTF. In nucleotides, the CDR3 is TGTGCCAGCAGCTTCCAGGGATTCGGGGCCAACGTCCTGACTTTC.

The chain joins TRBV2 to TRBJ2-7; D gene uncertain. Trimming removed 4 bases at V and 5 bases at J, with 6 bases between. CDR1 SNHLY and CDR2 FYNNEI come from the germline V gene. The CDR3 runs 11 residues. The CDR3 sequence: CASSVYDEQYF. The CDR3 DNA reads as TGTGCCAGCAGTGTTTACGACGAGCAGTACTTC.

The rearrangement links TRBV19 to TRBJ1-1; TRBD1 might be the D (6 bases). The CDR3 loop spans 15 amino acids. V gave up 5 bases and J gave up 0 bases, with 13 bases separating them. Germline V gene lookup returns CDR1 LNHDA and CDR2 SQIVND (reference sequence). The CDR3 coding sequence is TGTGCCAGTAGTTCGGACAGAACCATGAACACTGAAGCTTTCTTT. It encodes CASSSDRTMNTEAFF.

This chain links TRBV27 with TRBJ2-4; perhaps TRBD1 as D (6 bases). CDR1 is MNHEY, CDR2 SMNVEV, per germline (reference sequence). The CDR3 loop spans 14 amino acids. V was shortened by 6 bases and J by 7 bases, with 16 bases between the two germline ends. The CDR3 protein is CASRPGHGWNIQYF. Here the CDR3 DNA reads TGTGCCAGCAGACCGGGACACGGATGGAACATTCAGTACTTC.

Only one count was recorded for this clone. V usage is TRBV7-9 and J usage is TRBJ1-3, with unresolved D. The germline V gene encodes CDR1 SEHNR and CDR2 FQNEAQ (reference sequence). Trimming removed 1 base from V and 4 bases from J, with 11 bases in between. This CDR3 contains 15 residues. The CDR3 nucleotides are TGTGCCAGCAGCTTAGGATCGGCGGGGGGAAACACCATATATTTT. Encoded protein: CASSLGSAGGNTIYF.

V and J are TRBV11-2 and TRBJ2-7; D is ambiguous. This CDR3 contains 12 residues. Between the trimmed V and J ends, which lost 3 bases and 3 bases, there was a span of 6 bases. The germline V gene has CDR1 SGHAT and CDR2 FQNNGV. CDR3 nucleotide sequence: TGTGCCAGCAGCTTTACCTACTACGAGCAGTACTTC. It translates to CASSFTYYEQYF.

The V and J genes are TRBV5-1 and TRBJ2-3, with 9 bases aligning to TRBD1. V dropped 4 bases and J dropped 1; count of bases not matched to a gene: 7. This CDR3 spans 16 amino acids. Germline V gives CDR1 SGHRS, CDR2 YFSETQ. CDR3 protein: CASSHFRTGGTDTQYF. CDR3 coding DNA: TGCGCCAGCAGCCACTTTAGGACAGGGGGCACAGATACGCAGTATTTT. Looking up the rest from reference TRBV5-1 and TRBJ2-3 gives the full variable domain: KAGVTQTPRYLIKTRGQQVTLSCSPISGHRSVSWYQQTPGQGLQFLFEYFSETQRNKGNFPGRFSGRQFSNSRSEMNVSTLELGDSALYLCASSHFRTGGTDTQYFGPGTRLTVL.

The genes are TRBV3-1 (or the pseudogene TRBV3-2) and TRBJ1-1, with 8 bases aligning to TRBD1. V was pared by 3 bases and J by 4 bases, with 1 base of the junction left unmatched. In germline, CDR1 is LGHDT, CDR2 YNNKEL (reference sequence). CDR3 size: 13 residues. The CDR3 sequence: CASSHTGGTEAFF. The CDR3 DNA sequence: TGTGCCAGCAGCCACACAGGGGGCACTGAAGCTTTCTTT.

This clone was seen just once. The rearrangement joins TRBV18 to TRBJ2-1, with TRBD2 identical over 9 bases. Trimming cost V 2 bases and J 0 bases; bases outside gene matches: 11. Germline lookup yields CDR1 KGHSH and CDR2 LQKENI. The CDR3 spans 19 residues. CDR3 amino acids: CASSPTGLAFLSSYNEQFF. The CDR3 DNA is TGTGCCAGCTCACCAACGGGACTAGCCTTCCTGAGCTCCTACAATGAGCAGTTCTTC.